One and the same sample provided the 23 T cell receptor beta chains below, sequenced in a study of blood T cell repertoires in COVID-19. The repertoire was sequenced with immunoSEQ multiplex PCR; TCRdb's copy has only in-frame clones and lacks some. Of 200,000 to 300,000 clones listed, more than 85% were seen once; the top ten hold roughly 5%. The sample consisted of peripheral blood. The origin of the receptors is an older woman with COVID-19, enrolled during active disease.

The chain recombines TRBV7-3 with TRBJ2-7; TRBD1 matches 8 bases. J lost 3 bases, V lost 5 bases, and 9 bases had no gene match. The CDR3 consists of 15 residues. Germline V lookup: CDR1 SGHTA, CDR2 FQGTGA. The CDR3 coding sequence is TGTGCCAGCAGCGACAGGGGAGAGGGAATCTACGAGCAGTACTTC. Its translation is CASSDRGEGIYEQYF.

The chain has TRBV28 and TRBJ1-5; perhaps TRBD1 as D (5 bases). V lost 6 bases and J 0 bases, leaving 15 bases between the germline ends. The CDR3 is 16 residues long. Germline CDR1 reads MDHEN; CDR2 reads SYDVKM. The CDR3 region has the DNA TGTGCCAGCAGAAGCCCAGGGATTTATAGCAATCAGCCCCAGCATTTT. Its translation is CASRSPGIYSNQPQHF.

J is TRBJ1-5 and V is TRBV4-1; D is unresolved. Trimming pared 1 base from V and 0 bases from J, leaving 7 bases between. The CDR3 consists of 15 residues. CDR1 MGHRA and CDR2 YSYEKL come from the germline V gene. The DNA of the CDR3 is TGCGCCAGCAGCCAAGCCGAGGCTAGCAATCAGCCCCAGCATTTT. This translates into CASSQAEASNQPQHF.

The chain employs TRBV2 and TRBJ2-7, with D maybe TRBD1 (6 bases). Germline CDR1 and CDR2: SNHLY and FYNNEI. Trimming removed 6 bases from V and 3 bases from J, with 12 bases in between. CDR3 length: 13 amino acids. CDR3 region: CASRPTGYYEQYF. The CDR3 region has the DNA TGTGCCAGCAGACCCACAGGGTACTACGAGCAGTACTTC.

This clone was counted only a few times. The V and J genes are TRBV19 and TRBJ2-1; 8 bases line up with TRBD2. The CDR3 runs to 14 residues. Trimming at V came to 7 bases and at J to 4 bases, leaving 6 bases not matched to a gene. From germline, CDR1 is LNHDA and CDR2 SQIVND (reference sequence). This CDR3 is CASTPTSVYNEQFF. The DNA for the CDR3 is TGTGCCAGTACCCCGACTAGCGTTTACAATGAGCAGTTCTTC. Full variable domain (rest looked up from reference TRBV19 and TRBJ2-1): DGGITQSPKYLFRKEGQNVTLSCEQNLNHDAMYWYRQDPGQGLRLIYYSQIVNDFQKGDIAEGYSVSREKKESFPLTVTSAQKNPTAFYLCASTPTSVYNEQFFGPGTRLTVL.

The chain has TRBV21-1 and TRBJ2-3; the table names TRBD2, a call not compared with the DNA. TRBV21-1 is labeled a pseudogene. The CDR3 has 18 amino acids. The CDR3 reads CAIAKGLAGGLRTDTQYF. The CDR3 DNA sequence: TGTGCCATCGCAAAGGGACTAGCGGGAGGTCTACGCACAGATACGCAGTATTTT.

The chain links TRBV15 to TRBJ2-4; TRBD2 matches 14 bases. The J segment lost 3 bases and the V segment lost 3 bases, leaving 7 bases of the junction unmatched. The germline V gene encodes CDR1 LNHNV and CDR2 YYDKDF (reference sequence). The CDR3 loop spans 18 amino acids. CDR3 loop: CATSSLPTSGGVKNIQYF. The CDR3 DNA follows: TGTGCCACCAGCAGCCTGCCGACTAGCGGGGGGGTCAAAAACATTCAGTACTTC.

The V and J genes are TRBV4-1 and TRBJ2-1, with 8 bases identical to TRBD2. From germline, CDR1 is MGHRA and CDR2 YSYEKL. The CDR3 runs to 17 residues. The V gene end was trimmed by 0 bases and the J gene end by 6 bases; junction bases not matched to a gene: 10. Here the CDR3 DNA reads TGCGCCAGCAGCCAAGAACCAGCGGGAGCATCCCCCAATGAGCAGTTCTTC. Protein: CASSQEPAGASPNEQFF.

This chain uses TRBV10-3 with TRBJ1-2; 8 bases map to TRBD1. CDR1 ENHRY and CDR2 SYGVKD come from the germline V gene. CDR3 size: 14 residues. Unmatched junction bases numbered 3, after V lost 6 bases and J lost 0 bases. In nucleotides, the CDR3 is TGTGCCATCAGGACAGGGGAGGCTAACTATGGCTACACCTTC. It specifies CAIRTGEANYGYTF.

The chain combines TRBV5-6 with TRBJ2-2; possible D gene TRBD1, 5 bases. This CDR3 is 14 amino acids long. CDR1 SGHDT and CDR2 YYEEEE come from the germline V gene. V was pared by 4 bases and J by 4 bases, with 11 bases between. This CDR3 is CASSPQGVTGELFF. The CDR3 nucleotides are TGTGCCAGCAGCCCCCAAGGGGTCACCGGGGAGCTGTTTTTT.

The chain has TRBV7-8 and TRBJ1-2; 8 bases match TRBD1. Germline V CDR1 and CDR2: SGHVS, FQNEAQ. V dropped 2 bases and J dropped 7; count of bases not matched to a gene: 3. CDR3 length: 13 residues. The CDR3 region is CASSLQGARGYTF. For the CDR3, the DNA is TGTGCCAGCAGCTTACAGGGGGCACGTGGCTACACCTTC. Filled out from reference TRBV7-8 and TRBJ1-2, the complete variable domain reads GAGVSQSPRYKVAKRGQDVALRCDPISGHVSLFWYQQALGQGPEFLTYFQNEAQLDKSGLPSDRFFAERPEGSVSTLKIQRTQQEDSAVYLCASSLQGARGYTFGSGTRLTVV.

The V gene is TRBV27, the J gene TRBJ1-6; D is uncertain. V was pared by 5 bases and J by 5 bases, with 22 bases between. This CDR3 contains 18 residues. Germline values: CDR1 MNHEY, CDR2 SMNVEV (reference sequence). CDR3: CASSPTSVQGYNNSPLHF. In DNA, the CDR3 is TGTGCCAGCAGTCCGACGAGCGTTCAAGGATACAATAATTCACCCCTCCACTTT.

The genes are TRBV9 and TRBJ2-2, with TRBD2 as a possible D gene (6 bases). The CDR3 runs to 16 residues. The V end was cut by 4 bases, the J end by 3 bases, with 16 bases between. Per the germline V gene, CDR1 is SGDLS and CDR2 is YYNGEE. CDR3 bases: TGTGCCAGCAGCCCAGGAACCGGGAGCTACACCGGGGAGCTGTTTTTT. Its protein product is CASSPGTGSYTGELFF.

This clone was counted only a few times. The rearrangement links TRBV2 to TRBJ1-5; 10 bases align to TRBD1. The V and J ends lost 0 bases and 2 bases, in that order; junction bases with no gene match: 16. The CDR3 runs to 21 residues. CDR1 and CDR2 (germline): SNHLY, FYNNEI. For the CDR3, the DNA is TGTGCCAGCAGTGAAGCGAGGACAGGGGGTGTCCAGACGATCGGCAATCAGCCCCAGCATTTT. Translated: CASSEARTGGVQTIGNQPQHF. The entire variable domain, with the rest obtained from reference TRBV2 and TRBJ1-5, is as follows: EPEVTQTPSHQVTQMGQEVILRCVPISNHLYFYWYRQILGQKVEFLVSFYNNEISEKSEIFDDQFSVERPDGSNFTLKIRSTKLEDSAMYFCASSEARTGGVQTIGNQPQHFGDGTRLSIL.

The V and J genes are TRBV24-1 and TRBJ2-2; 7 nucleotides align to TRBD1. With 3 bases clipped from V and 7 bases from J, the junction kept 13 bases outside the gene matches. CDR3 length equals 17 residues. The germline V gene has CDR1 KGHDR and CDR2 SFDVKD. CDR3 DNA: TGTGCCACCAGTGATCTGGGCCCGACAGGGTTCGGCGGGGAGCTGTTTTTT. This codes for CATSDLGPTGFGGELFF.

The V call is TRBV28, the J call TRBJ2-5; D perhaps matches TRBD2 (6 bases). This CDR3 contains 18 residues. Germline values: CDR1 MDHEN, CDR2 SYDVKM. Trimming stripped 6 bases from V and 4 bases from J, with 27 bases between. CDR3 bases: TGTGCCAGCAGCAACTCTATGGGCGGGACCCGAGAGGGAGAGACCCAGTACTTC. Its protein product is CASSNSMGGTREGETQYF.

V is TRBV5-1 and J is TRBJ2-5, with no clear D. The CDR3 loop spans 14 amino acids. V dropped 0 bases and J dropped 2 bases, with 8 bases sitting between them. Looked up from germline, CDR1 is SGHRS and CDR2 is YFSETQ. In DNA, the CDR3 is TGCGCCAGCAGCTTGGTGGCGGCACAAGAGACCCAGTACTTC. Translating gives CASSLVAAQETQYF.

V gene TRBV4-3 combines with J gene TRBJ1-2, with 9 positions matching TRBD1. The CDR3 extends over 16 amino acids. The germline gives CDR1 LGHNA, CDR2 YSLEER. V was clipped by 0 bases and J by 5 bases; unmatched bases: 7. The CDR3 nucleotides are TGCGCCAGCAGCCAAGATTCTGGGACAGGGCTATATGGCTACACCTTC. This translates into CASSQDSGTGLYGYTF.

Turning to this clone: Other DNA sequences within the sample encode an identical CDR3. The rearrangement uses TRBV9 and TRBJ2-7; 10 nucleotides agree with TRBD2. Germline CDR1 and CDR2: SGDLS and YYNGEE. Unmatched junction bases numbered 4, after V lost 0 bases and J lost 7 bases. CDR3 length: 14 amino acids. Here the CDR3 reads CASSVDASGREQYF. The DNA of the CDR3 is TGTGCCAGCAGCGTAGATGCTAGCGGGAGAGAGCAGTACTTC.

This clone was counted a few times. This chain joins TRBV5-6 and TRBJ2-7, with D possibly matching TRBD2 (5 bases). V was shortened by 3 bases and J by 7 bases, with 14 bases between the two germline ends. CDR1 SGHDT and CDR2 YYEEEE come from the germline V gene. CDR3 length: 13 residues. The DNA for the CDR3 is TGTGCCAGCAGCTCCGCAGCGGAGAGGGAGCAGTACTTC. Protein product: CASSSAAEREQYF.

This clone is a singleton in its sample. The chain carries TRBV6-1 and TRBJ1-2; possibly TRBD1 for D (6 bases). The CDR3 has 18 amino acids. The V end lost 2 bases, the J end lost 0 bases, and 19 bases lay between the germline ends. Germline-derived CDR1 and CDR2 are MNHNS and SASEGT. For the CDR3, the DNA is TGTGCCAGCAGTGAATGGGTACAGGGCCTCCATTCTAACTATGGCTACACCTTC. Translation gives CASSEWVQGLHSNYGYTF.

The chain carries TRBV9 and TRBJ1-1; D not certain. Germline V CDR1 and CDR2: SGDLS, YYNGEE. This CDR3 contains 15 residues. Trimming stripped 0 bases from V and 1 base from J, with 10 bases between. In DNA, the CDR3 is TGTGCCAGCAGCGTAGAGGTGGGCCCGAACACTGAAGCTTTCTTT. This translates into CASSVEVGPNTEAFF. Combining the CDR3 with reference TRBV9 and TRBJ1-1 gives the whole variable domain DSGVTQTPKHLITATGQRVTLRCSPRSGDLSVYWYQQSLDQGLQFLIQYYNGEERAKGNILERFSAQQFPDLHSELNLSSLELGDSALYFCASSVEVGPNTEAFFGQGTRLTVV.

The rearrangement uses TRBV19 and TRBJ1-5; weak D call: TRBD1 (5 bases). The CDR3 spans 19 residues. Trimming pared 3 bases from V and 0 bases from J, leaving 21 bases between. Looked up from germline, CDR1 is LNHDA and CDR2 is SQIVND (reference sequence). Here the CDR3 reads CASSIYQYFDSHSNQPQHF. The CDR3 region has the DNA TGTGCCAGTAGTATCTACCAGTATTTCGACAGCCATAGCAATCAGCCCCAGCATTTT.